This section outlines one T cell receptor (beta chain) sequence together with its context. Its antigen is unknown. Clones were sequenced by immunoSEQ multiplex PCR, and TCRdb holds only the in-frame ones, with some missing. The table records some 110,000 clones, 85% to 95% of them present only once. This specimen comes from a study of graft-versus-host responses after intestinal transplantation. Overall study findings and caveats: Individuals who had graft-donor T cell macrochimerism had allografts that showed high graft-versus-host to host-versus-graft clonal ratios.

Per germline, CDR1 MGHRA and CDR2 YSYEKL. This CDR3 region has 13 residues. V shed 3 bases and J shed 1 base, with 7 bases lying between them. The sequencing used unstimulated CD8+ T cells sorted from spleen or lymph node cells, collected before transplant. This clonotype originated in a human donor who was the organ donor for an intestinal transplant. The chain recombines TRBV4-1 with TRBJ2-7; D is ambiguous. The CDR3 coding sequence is TGCGCCAGCAGCCACGGCGTTTCCTACGAGCAGTACTTC. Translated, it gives CASSHGVSYEQYF.